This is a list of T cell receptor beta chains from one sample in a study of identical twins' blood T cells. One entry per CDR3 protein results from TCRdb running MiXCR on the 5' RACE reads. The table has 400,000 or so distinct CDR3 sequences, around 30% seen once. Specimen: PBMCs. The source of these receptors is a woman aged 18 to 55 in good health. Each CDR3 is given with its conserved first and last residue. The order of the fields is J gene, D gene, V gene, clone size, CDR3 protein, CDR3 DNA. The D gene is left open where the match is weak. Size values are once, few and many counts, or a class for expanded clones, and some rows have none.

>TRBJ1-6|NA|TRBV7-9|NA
CASSLIRDAWRDSPLHF
TGTGCCAGCAGCTTAATCCGGGACGCATGGAGGGATTCACCCCTCCACTTT
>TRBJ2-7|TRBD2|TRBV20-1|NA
CSARRTSGRDEQYF
TGCAGTGCTAGGAGAACTAGCGGGAGAGACGAGCAGTACTTC
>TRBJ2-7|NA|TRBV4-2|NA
CASSQQSQGLYEQYF
TGTGCCAGCAGCCAGCAGAGCCAGGGGCTTTACGAGCAGTACTTC
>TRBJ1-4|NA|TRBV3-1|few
CASSQGTASLFF
TGTGCCAGCAGCCAAGGGACAGCGTCCCTGTTTTTT
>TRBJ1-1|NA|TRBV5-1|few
CASSLAHRLNPNTEAFF
TGCGCCAGCAGCTTGGCGCACAGGTTAAACCCGAACACTGAAGCTTTCTTT
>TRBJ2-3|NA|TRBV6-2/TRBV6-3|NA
CASSNHREIMDTQYF
TGTGCCAGCAGTAATCACAGGGAAATCATGGATACGCAGTATTTT
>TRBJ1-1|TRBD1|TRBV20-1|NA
CSAGGQGARRAFF
TGCAGTGCTGGGGGACAGGGAGCGCGTCGGGCTTTCTTT
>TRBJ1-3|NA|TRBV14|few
CASSQEWVNTIYF
TGTGCCAGCAGCCAAGAATGGGTTAACACCATATATTTT
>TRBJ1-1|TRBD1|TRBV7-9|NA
CASNLKGQGATEAFF
TGTGCCAGCAACTTAAAAGGACAGGGGGCCACTGAAGCTTTCTTT
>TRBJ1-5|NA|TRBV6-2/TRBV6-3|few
CASRQYYSNQPQHF
TGTGCCAGCAGACAGTACTATAGCAATCAGCCCCAGCATTTT
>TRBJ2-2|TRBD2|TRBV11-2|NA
CACSSGLAGTGELFF
TGTGCCTGCAGCTCTGGACTAGCGGGCACCGGGGAGCTGTTTTTT